One and the same sample provided the 2 T cell receptor beta chains below, sequenced in a study of identical twins. One entry per CDR3 protein, called by TCRdb with MiXCR from the 5' RACE reads. The profile shows about 530,000 distinct CDR3 sequences, around 15% of them singletons. These data were likewise used in another study, on yellow fever vaccine responses in identical twins.

The sequenced sample consisted of CD4+ T cells sorted from blood. The receptors derive from a woman younger than 35 in good health.

In its sample, this clonotype was seen a few times. The gene calls are TRBV29-1 and TRBJ1-1; D not resolved. The CDR3 has 10 amino acids. V was clipped by 0 bases and J by 11 bases, with 7 bases between them. Germline CDR1 SQVTM, CDR2 ANQGSEA. The CDR3 is CSVEDGWAFF. The DNA of the CDR3 is TGCAGCGTTGAAGACGGTTGGGCTTTCTTT.

The chain has TRBV10-1 and TRBJ1-1; maybe TRBD1 (5 bases). Trimming removed 7 bases at V and 0 bases at J, with 12 bases between. Per the germline V gene, CDR1 is WNHNN and CDR2 is SYGVQD (reference sequence). The CDR3 spans 14 residues. In DNA, the CDR3 is TGCGCCAGCATCAGTGGACACTTGAACACTGAAGCTTTCTTT. Translation: CASISGHLNTEAFF.